The next 32 T cell receptor beta chains were all read from a single sample in a study of blood T cell repertoires in COVID-19 (dated by TCRdb to the early 2020s). Receptors were amplified or captured by the immunoSEQ multiplex PCR assay. This is the immuneACCESS table as TCRdb keeps it, with only in-frame sequences that have V and J called. A part of the clones is gone; compared with another copy, unresolved V genes explain less than half, and the rest is unexplained. The sample yields roughly 130,000 clones; just under 85% were counted once. The ten largest clones take up about a sixth of the sample. The sample was peripheral blood. The receptor source for this set is a woman in her fifties or sixties with acute or convalescent COVID-19.

The rearrangement joins TRBV27 to TRBJ1-2, with 9 bases lining up with TRBD1. The CDR3 is 17 amino acids. Germline CDR1 MNHEY, CDR2 SMNVEV (reference sequence). After removal of 0 bases from V and 4 bases from J, the junction contained 9 bases not matched to a gene. CDR3 region: CASSLSVGTGFGYGYTF. The CDR3 bases are TGTGCCAGCAGTTTATCAGTTGGGACAGGGTTCGGCTATGGCTACACCTTC.

This sequence joins TRBV5-5 and TRBJ1-6, with 7 nucleotides matching TRBD1. V shed 0 bases, J shed 7 bases, and the junction held 4 bases outside the gene matches. The CDR3 spans 15 residues. Per germline, CDR1 SGHKS and CDR2 YYEKEE (reference sequence). The CDR3 sequence is CASSLGQGTNSPLHF. The CDR3 DNA is TGTGCCAGCAGCTTGGGACAGGGAACAAATTCACCCCTCCACTTT.

The rearrangement uses TRBV4-1 and TRBJ1-6; 7 nucleotides line up with TRBD1. The CDR3 totals 15 residues. Germline CDR1 and CDR2: MGHRA and YSYEKL. V trimming: 6 bases; J trimming: 7 bases; junction bases outside the gene matches: 9. DNA for the CDR3: TGCGCCAGCAGTCTAGACGGACAGGAGAATTCACCCCTCCACTTT. Protein: CASSLDGQENSPLHF.

The chain has TRBV29-1 and TRBJ2-3, with 8 bases fitting TRBD1. With 6 bases clipped from V and 6 bases from J, the junction kept 8 bases outside the gene matches. CDR1 SQVTM and CDR2 ANQGSEA come from the germline V gene. The CDR3 runs to 13 residues. CDR3 loop: CSVPGGLRDTQYF. The CDR3 coding sequence is TGCAGCGTCCCAGGGGGCCTGAGGGATACGCAGTATTTT.

The CDR3 DNA follows: TGTGCCAGCAGCTTAAACAGCAATTCACCCCTCCACTTT. Amino acids: CASSLNSNSPLHF. The rearrangement uses TRBV7-3 and TRBJ1-6; D gene unclear. Germline V gene lookup returns CDR1 SGHTA and CDR2 FQGTGA. V lost 1 base and J 7 bases, leaving 5 bases between the germline ends. CDR3 length: 13 amino acids.

This chain joins TRBV3-1 (or the pseudogene TRBV3-2) and TRBJ1-1, with 9 bases aligning to TRBD1. This CDR3 spans 15 amino acids. Germline trimming cut 0 bases from V and 4 bases from J; bases unmatched to any gene: 3. CDR1 is LGHDT, CDR2 YNNKEL, per germline (reference sequence). In nucleotides, the CDR3 is TGTGCCAGCAGCCAAGATGGGACAGGGTCCACTGAAGCTTTCTTT. As protein: CASSQDGTGSTEAFF.

This clone was picked up one time. V and J are TRBV11-2 and TRBJ2-7, with a tentative D call TRBD1 (5 bases). From germline, CDR1 is SGHAT and CDR2 FQNNGV. Trimming took 0 bases from V and 0 from J, leaving 24 bases between them. CDR3 length: 20 amino acids. CDR3 in amino acids: CASSLDGRVDRVSLSYEQYF. CDR3 nucleotide sequence: TGTGCCAGCAGCTTAGATGGAAGGGTAGACAGAGTCTCCCTCTCCTACGAGCAGTACTTC.

The V and J genes are TRBV5-1 and TRBJ1-1; D is possibly TRBD1 (5 bases). The V end was cut by 3 bases, the J end by 1 base, with 10 bases between. This CDR3 spans 14 amino acids. CDR1 is SGHRS and CDR2 is YFSETQ in the germline V gene. This CDR3 reads CASSSGLQNTEAFF. CDR3 nucleotides: TGCGCCAGCAGCTCGGGACTCCAGAACACTGAAGCTTTCTTT.

The chain links TRBV5-4 to TRBJ2-2, with 8 bases fitting TRBD2. The trim removed 0 bases at V and 4 bases at J, leaving 2 bases unmatched. Germline loops: CDR1 SGHNT, CDR2 YYREEE (reference sequence). CDR3 length equals 15 residues. The CDR3 coding sequence is TGTGCCAGCAGCTTGGGTGCGGGGGGCACCGGGGAGCTGTTTTTT. Amino acids: CASSLGAGGTGELFF.

This clone appeared a single time. This chain joins TRBV7-2 and TRBJ2-7; the match to TRBD1 covers 10 bases. Germline V gene sequence: CDR1 SGHTA, CDR2 FQGNSA. J lost 2 bases, V lost 5 bases, and 6 bases had no gene match. The CDR3 loop spans 15 amino acids. The CDR3 coding sequence is TGTGCCAGCAGCCCACGGACAGGGGGGGCCTACGAGCAGTACTTC. It encodes CASSPRTGGAYEQYF.

The chain joins TRBV27 to TRBJ2-7, with D perhaps matching TRBD1 (5 bases). V gave up 4 bases and J gave up 3 bases, with 10 bases separating them. The CDR3 has 13 residues. The germline gives CDR1 MNHEY, CDR2 SMNVEV (reference sequence). The CDR3 DNA reads TGTGCCAGCAGTTATGGCAGGGACTACGAGCAGTACTTC. This encodes CASSYGRDYEQYF.

Here the CDR3 DNA reads TGTGCCAGCAGCCAAAACAGGGATGGTCAGCCCCAGCATTTT. It codes for CASSQNRDGQPQHF. The genes are TRBV4-2 and TRBJ1-5, with D possibly matching TRBD1 (6 bases). Trimming shortened V by 2 bases and J by 6 bases, and 11 bases separated the two germline ends. The CDR3 extends over 14 amino acids. Germline V lookup: CDR1 LGHNA, CDR2 YNFKEQ.

This chain uses TRBV29-1 with TRBJ1-1; tentative D call: TRBD1 (5 bases). CDR1 is SQVTM, CDR2 ANQGSEA, per germline. The CDR3 sequence is 15 residues long. Trimming removed 3 bases from V and 1 base from J, with 15 bases in between. The CDR3 bases are TGCAGCGTTGATAAGCTAGGGGCCAAGAACACTGAAGCTTTCTTT. It translates to CSVDKLGAKNTEAFF.

This rearrangement joins TRBV7-9 to TRBJ2-2; TRBD1 is a possible D gene (5 bases). This CDR3 region has 19 residues. Germline V gene data show CDR1 as SEHNR and CDR2 as FQNEAQ (reference sequence). V shed 7 bases and J shed 0 bases, with 24 bases lying between them. In nucleotides, the CDR3 is TGTGCCAGCACCAACCCCAGGGATAAATCGGGCGCGAACACCGGGGAGCTGTTTTTT. Its protein product is CASTNPRDKSGANTGELFF. The full variable domain, its missing parts supplied by reference TRBV7-9 and TRBJ2-2, is DTGVSQNPRHKITKRGQNVTFRCDPISEHNRLYWYRQTLGQGPEFLTYFQNEAQLEKSRLLSDRFSAERPKGSFSTLEIQRTEQGDSAMYLCASTNPRDKSGANTGELFFGEGSRLTVL.

The rearrangement links TRBV9 to TRBJ2-3, with 7 bases fitting TRBD2. Unmatched junction bases numbered 9, after V lost 6 bases and J lost 2 bases. There are 15 residues in the CDR3. CDR1 and CDR2 from the germline V gene are SGDLS and YYNGEE. The CDR3 DNA reads as TGTGCCAGCACGATGGCGGGGGTACCCACAGATACGCAGTATTTT. This gives the protein CASTMAGVPTDTQYF. Based on the CDR3 plus reference TRBV9 and TRBJ2-3, the full variable domain is DSGVTQTPKHLITATGQRVTLRCSPRSGDLSVYWYQQSLDQGLQFLIQYYNGEERAKGNILERFSAQQFPDLHSELNLSSLELGDSALYFCASTMAGVPTDTQYFGPGTRLTVL.

The chain has TRBV5-1 and TRBJ2-3, with D possibly being TRBD2 (6 bases). Trimming cost V 2 bases and J 4 bases, with 14 bases left between them. Germline V CDR1 and CDR2: SGHRS, YFSETQ. CDR3 length: 15 amino acids. The CDR3 nucleotides read TGCGCCAGCAGCTTCAGCGGGTCCAAGGCAGATACGCAGTATTTT. Translated: CASSFSGSKADTQYF.

V gene TRBV3-1 (or the pseudogene TRBV3-2) combines with J gene TRBJ2-1; D might be TRBD2 (5 bases). Germline loops: CDR1 LGHDT, CDR2 YNNKEL (reference sequence). This CDR3 has 14 amino acids. V shed 3 bases and J shed 6 bases, with 12 bases lying between them. The DNA for the CDR3 is TGTGCCAGCAGCCAGGAGCTAGGACTCAATGAGCAGTTCTTC. The encoded protein is CASSQELGLNEQFF.

The genes are TRBV18 and TRBJ1-4, with D maybe TRBD1 (5 bases). The length of the CDR3 is 13 residues. Germline loops: CDR1 KGHSH, CDR2 LQKENI. V lost 4 bases and J 8 bases, leaving 11 bases between the germline ends. CDR3 DNA sequence: TGTGCCAGCTCACGGGGGGTCGAAGAAAAACTGTTTTTT. It is translated as CASSRGVEEKLFF.

The gene calls are TRBV3-1 (or the pseudogene TRBV3-2) and TRBJ2-1, with TRBD2 identical over 9 bases. Germline lookup yields CDR1 LGHDT and CDR2 YNNKEL (reference sequence). The V gene end was trimmed by 0 bases and the J gene end by 4 bases; junction bases not matched to a gene: 7. The CDR3 loop spans 17 amino acids. CDR3 DNA: TGTGCCAGCAGCCAAGAGTTAGCGGGGGAATTATACAATGAGCAGTTCTTC. Translating it yields CASSQELAGELYNEQFF.

In its sample, this clone was seen a few times. The rearrangement joins TRBV27 to TRBJ1-6, with 7 positions matching TRBD1. Per germline, CDR1 MNHEY and CDR2 SMNVEV (reference sequence). Trimming cost V 8 bases and J 10 bases; bases outside gene matches: 8. There are 13 residues in the CDR3. The CDR3 here is CASAGTVLSPLHF. For the CDR3, the DNA is TGTGCCAGCGCCGGGACAGTTTTGTCACCCCTCCACTTT.

This clone showed up just a few times. The V and J genes are TRBV15 and TRBJ1-6; possible D gene TRBD1, 6 bases. Germline loops: CDR1 LNHNV, CDR2 YYDKDF (reference sequence). The CDR3 has 14 residues. V lost 5 bases to trimming and J lost 9 bases, with 14 bases between them. Written as DNA, the CDR3 is TGTGCCACCAGCGGGGGACAAGAGCGTTCACCCCTCCACTTT. Translated, it gives CATSGGQERSPLHF.

The CDR3 loop reads CASSQGQGKATNEKLFF. Here the CDR3 DNA reads TGCGCCAGCAGCCAGGGACAGGGAAAGGCAACTAATGAAAAACTGTTTTTT. The chain employs TRBV5-1 and TRBJ1-4; TRBD1 aligns across 9 bases. V was clipped by 4 bases and J by 0 bases; unmatched bases: 7. The CDR3 runs to 17 residues. Per the germline V gene, CDR1 is SGHRS and CDR2 is YFSETQ.

This clone was detected only once. The rearrangement joins TRBV13 to TRBJ1-2; D remains ambiguous. Germline CDR1 PRHDT, CDR2 FYEKMQ (reference sequence). The V end was cut by 5 bases, the J end by 8 bases, with 15 bases between. CDR3 length: 13 amino acids. CDR3 sequence reads: CASSPKYTGGYTF. Written as DNA, the CDR3 is TGTGCCAGCAGCCCGAAATACACGGGGGGCTACACCTTC.

V gene TRBV7-9 combines with J gene TRBJ1-5; 7 bases line up with TRBD1. V was clipped by 5 bases and J by 5 bases; unmatched bases: 6. CDR3 length: 14 amino acids. CDR1 SEHNR and CDR2 FQNEAQ come from the germline V gene (reference sequence). CDR3 DNA sequence: TGTGCCAGCAGCCCAGGGACAGTTGATCAGCCCCAGCATTTT. Its translation is CASSPGTVDQPQHF.

The chain employs TRBV2 and TRBJ1-6; D is perhaps TRBD1 (5 bases). This CDR3 comprises 15 residues. Germline V gene data show CDR1 as SNHLY and CDR2 as FYNNEI. Trimming left V 7 bases short and J 9 bases short, with 19 bases between. The DNA for the CDR3 is TGTGCCAGCATTGGGGACTCCGCACGGGGTTCACCCCTCCACTTT. It encodes CASIGDSARGSPLHF.

This clone was picked up a small number of times. The chain links TRBV5-6 to TRBJ1-1; D is undetermined. Germline CDR1 and CDR2: SGHDT and YYEEEE. V was trimmed by 1 base and J by 1 base, leaving 5 bases between them. There are 13 residues in the CDR3. The CDR3 here is CASSLIRNTEAFF. The CDR3 DNA sequence: TGTGCCAGCAGCTTGATCAGGAACACTGAAGCTTTCTTT.

The rearrangement joins TRBV4-1 to TRBJ2-7; TRBD1 is a possible D gene (6 bases). The CDR3 has 16 residues. V was clipped by 4 bases and J by 1 base, with 17 bases between them. Germline V gene lookup returns CDR1 MGHRA and CDR2 YSYEKL. Here the CDR3 DNA reads TGCGCCAGCAGCCTCTCTCATCTGGGACATTCCTACGAGCAGTACTTC. This codes for CASSLSHLGHSYEQYF.

The genes are TRBV28 and TRBJ2-1, with TRBD2 identical over 14 bases. The trim removed 4 bases at V and 6 bases at J, leaving 8 bases unmatched. Germline lookup yields CDR1 MDHEN and CDR2 SYDVKM. The CDR3 is 17 residues long. CDR3 in amino acids: CASSSQTSGGAFNEQFF. Written as DNA, the CDR3 is TGTGCCAGCAGTTCGCAGACTAGCGGGGGGGCATTCAATGAGCAGTTCTTC.

This chain links TRBV5-1 with TRBJ2-1, with D tentatively TRBD2 (6 bases). V shed 2 bases and J shed 0 bases, with 9 bases lying between them. Per the germline V gene, CDR1 is SGHRS and CDR2 is YFSETQ. This CDR3 region has 15 residues. In nucleotides, the CDR3 is TGCGCCAGCAGCTTCGGGGGTACCTCCTACAATGAGCAGTTCTTC. It is translated as CASSFGGTSYNEQFF.

This clone was seen just once. The V call is TRBV5-4, the J call TRBJ2-7; D is perhaps TRBD1 (7 bases). Germline CDR1 and CDR2: SGHNT and YYREEE (reference sequence). The CDR3 is 13 amino acids. Trimming removed 0 bases from V and 7 bases from J, with 11 bases in between. This CDR3 reads CASSLDRGGEQYF. The DNA of the CDR3 is TGTGCCAGCAGCTTGGACAGGGGAGGTGAGCAGTACTTC.

The genes are TRBV10-3 and TRBJ1-5; D is perhaps TRBD1 (5 bases). Germline CDR1 ENHRY, CDR2 SYGVKD. V shed 0 bases and J shed 6 bases, with 6 bases lying between them. CDR3 length: 13 amino acids. In DNA form, the CDR3 reads TGTGCCATCAGTGAGTCGCAGGGTCAGCCCCAGCATTTT. It translates to CAISESQGQPQHF.

The J gene is TRBJ1-2, the V gene TRBV5-1; 10 bases match TRBD1. J gave up 8 bases and V 3 bases, and 7 bases lay outside the gene matches. The CDR3 is made up of 14 amino acids. The germline CDR1 and CDR2 sequences are SGHRS and YFSETQ. The chain's CDR3 is CASSWGQGNRGYTF. The CDR3 DNA sequence: TGCGCCAGCAGCTGGGGACAGGGGAATAGGGGCTACACCTTC.